This TCR beta chain was identified in a study of T cells after yellow fever vaccination. TCRdb called the 5' RACE reads again in MiXCR, with one record for every CDR3 protein. The sample yields fewer than 650,000 distinct CDR3 sequences, 21% seen once. The V segment lost 7 bases and the J segment 5 bases; nucleotides outside the gene matches: 8. Germline loops: CDR1 LNHDA, CDR2 SQIVND (reference sequence). The CDR3 is 14 residues long. The TCR comes from a man younger than 35 who received the YFV17D yellow fever vaccine. The sample consisted of PBMCs, taken roughly 20 days after the first yellow fever vaccination. V is TRBV19 and J is TRBJ2-7, with 10 bases matching TRBD1. DNA of the CDR3: TGTGCCAGTAACATGGGGGACAGGGGCAACGAGCAGTACTTC. Translating it yields CASNMGDRGNEQYF.